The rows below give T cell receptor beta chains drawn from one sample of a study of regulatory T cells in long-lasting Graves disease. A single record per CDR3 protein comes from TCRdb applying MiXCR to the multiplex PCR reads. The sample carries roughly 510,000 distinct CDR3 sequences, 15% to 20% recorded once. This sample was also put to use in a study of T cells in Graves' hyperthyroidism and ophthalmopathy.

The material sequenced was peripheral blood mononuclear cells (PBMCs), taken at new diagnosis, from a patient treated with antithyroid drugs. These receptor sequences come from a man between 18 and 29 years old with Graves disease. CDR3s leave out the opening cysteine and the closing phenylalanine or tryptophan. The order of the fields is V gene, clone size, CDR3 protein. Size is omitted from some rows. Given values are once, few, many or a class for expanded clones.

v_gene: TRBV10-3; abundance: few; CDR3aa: AISESRVSGMNTEAF
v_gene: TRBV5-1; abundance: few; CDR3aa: ASSLSSGGRDGYT
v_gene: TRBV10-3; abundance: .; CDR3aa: AITPEENYGYT
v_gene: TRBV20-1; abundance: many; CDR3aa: SAGTDTQY
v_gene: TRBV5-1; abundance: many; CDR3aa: ASTGTSSYNEQF
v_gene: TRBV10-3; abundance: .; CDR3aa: AIKAGLETGYGYT
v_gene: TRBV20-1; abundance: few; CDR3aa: SARDGTGGNKLF
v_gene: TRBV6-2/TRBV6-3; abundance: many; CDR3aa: AQRDNNEQF
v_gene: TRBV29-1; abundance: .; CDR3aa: SVARGQGNTEAF
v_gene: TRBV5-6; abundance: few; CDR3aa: ASSPYTGLAANEQY
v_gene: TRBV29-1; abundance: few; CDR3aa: SATPGDFTDTQY
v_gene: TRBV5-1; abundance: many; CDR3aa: ASSGGTNPLEQY
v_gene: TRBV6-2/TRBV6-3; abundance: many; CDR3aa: ASSYSPDTEAF
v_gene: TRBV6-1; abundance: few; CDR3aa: ASSKTDRVYGYT
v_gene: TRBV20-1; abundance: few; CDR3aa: SARDRGYSNQPQH
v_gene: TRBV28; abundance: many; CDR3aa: ASSPDRARNTGELF
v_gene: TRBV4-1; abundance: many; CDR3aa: ASSQVDGSYEQY
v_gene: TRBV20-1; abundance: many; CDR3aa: SAGDRKNIQY
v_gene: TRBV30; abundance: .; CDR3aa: AWGSGGFDSGNTIY
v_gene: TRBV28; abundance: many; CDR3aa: ASSSPASTGYYGYT
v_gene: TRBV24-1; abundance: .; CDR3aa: ATSDLREGETEAF
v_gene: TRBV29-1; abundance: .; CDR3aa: SARTRGRGQETQY
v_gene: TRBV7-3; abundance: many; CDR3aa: ASSPSRQDEQY
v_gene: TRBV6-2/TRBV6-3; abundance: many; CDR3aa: ASTFLGDEQY
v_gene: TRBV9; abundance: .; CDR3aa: ASSQGGLTPLH
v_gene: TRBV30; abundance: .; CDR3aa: AWSVPHGNYGYT
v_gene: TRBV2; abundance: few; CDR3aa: AGRKARSYEQY
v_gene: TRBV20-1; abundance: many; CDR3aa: SARVGRYNTEAF
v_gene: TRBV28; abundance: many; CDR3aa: ASFGQGGLIGRGSSYEQY
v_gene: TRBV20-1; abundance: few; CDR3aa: SARRGGDTEAF
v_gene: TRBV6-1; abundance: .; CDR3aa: ASSERFIEQY
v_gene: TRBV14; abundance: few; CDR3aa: ASSQAGLGMRETQY
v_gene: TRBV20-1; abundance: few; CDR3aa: SAEYPWTAGAGAETQY
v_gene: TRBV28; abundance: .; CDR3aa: ASGGSGYT
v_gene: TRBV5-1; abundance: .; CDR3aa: ASSRSLNVAGSYEQY
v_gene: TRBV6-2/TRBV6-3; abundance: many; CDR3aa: ASSGGEIGALYGYT
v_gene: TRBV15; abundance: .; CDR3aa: ATSSRGNTGELF
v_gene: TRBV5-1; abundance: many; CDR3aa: ASSLVPGTQTSEQF
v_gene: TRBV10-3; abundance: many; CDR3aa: AISERGGDEQY
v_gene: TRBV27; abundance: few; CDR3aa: ASRHTGTADTQY
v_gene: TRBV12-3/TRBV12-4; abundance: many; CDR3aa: ASSPDRVLYNEQF
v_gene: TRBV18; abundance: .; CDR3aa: ASSPPLGYFSGNTIY
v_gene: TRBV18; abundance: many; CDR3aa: ASSPTGIQETQY
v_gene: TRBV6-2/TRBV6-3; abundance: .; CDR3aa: ASSFPRGTVTETQY
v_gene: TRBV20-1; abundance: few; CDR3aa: SARDPSGRGDEQY
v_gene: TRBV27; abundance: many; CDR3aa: ASQGSGDPSNQPQH
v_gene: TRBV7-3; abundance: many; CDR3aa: ASSLTLGTGELF
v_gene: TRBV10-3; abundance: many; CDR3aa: AISESVGGGQPQH
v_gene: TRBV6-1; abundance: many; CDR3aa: ASSDPRQGAYGYT
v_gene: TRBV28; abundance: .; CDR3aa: ASSNQGLSYEQY